One sample yielded the 23 T cell receptor beta chains listed below, sequenced in a study of technical replicates of blood from four donors. TCRdb keeps only in-frame clones here, not all; method: immunoSEQ multiplex PCR. The sample holds tens of thousands of clones; about nine tenths are singletons and the top ten take roughly 0.41%. The sample comprised T cells isolated from PBMCs. The receptors here all came from a human donor in good health.

The genes are TRBV6-5 and TRBJ2-1; D might be TRBD1 (5 bases). This CDR3 comprises 12 residues. The V gene lost 6 bases and the J gene lost 8 bases, with 11 bases spanning the gap. Germline-derived CDR1 and CDR2 are MNHEY and SVGAGI. The CDR3 region is CASSPGSHEQFF. In nucleotides, the CDR3 is TGTGCCAGCAGCCCAGGGTCCCATGAGCAGTTCTTC.

This chain links TRBV6-5 with TRBJ2-1; a possible D gene is TRBD2 (7 bases). The CDR3 length is 14 residues. In germline, CDR1 is MNHEY, CDR2 SVGAGI. The CDR3 region is CVVGGRDTYNEQFF. CDR3 bases: TGTGTGGTCGGGGGGAGGGACACCTACAATGAGCAGTTCTTC.

The V and J genes are TRBV4-2 and TRBJ2-2; 8 bases line up with TRBD2. V lost 5 bases and J lost 0; bases outside the gene matches: 11. Germline V gene lookup returns CDR1 LGHNA and CDR2 YNFKEQ. There are 18 residues in the CDR3. The CDR3 DNA sequence: TGTGCCAGCAGCGATAACGGGCGGCGGGGGGCGAACACCGGGGAGCTGTTTTTT. This translates into CASSDNGRRGANTGELFF.

CDR3: CASSYPQQGIDEQFF. The CDR3 DNA sequence: TGTGCCAGCAGTTACCCCCAACAGGGTATCGATGAGCAGTTCTTC. The chain couples TRBV6-5 to TRBJ2-1; D is perhaps TRBD1 (6 bases). This CDR3 spans 15 amino acids. Per the germline V gene, CDR1 is MNHEY and CDR2 is SVGAGI. Trimming shortened V by 2 bases and J by 8 bases, and 16 bases separated the two germline ends.

V is TRBV6-6 and J is TRBJ2-3; no clear D. V was shortened by 4 bases and J by 2 bases, with 13 bases between the two germline ends. The CDR3 has 15 amino acids. CDR1 and CDR2 (germline): MNHNY, SVGAGI (reference sequence). CDR3 in amino acids: CASSSRISYTDTQYF. For the CDR3, the DNA is TGTGCCAGCAGTTCACGTATCTCCTACACAGATACGCAGTATTTT.

V gene TRBV5-1 combines with J gene TRBJ2-7, with TRBD2 matching over 13 bases. This CDR3 spans 16 amino acids. Germline V CDR1 and CDR2: SGHRS, YFSETQ. V shed 4 bases and J 0 bases; nucleotides not matched to a gene: 4. Here the CDR3 DNA reads TGCGCCAGCAGCGGGACTAGCGGGGCATTCTCCTACGAGCAGTACTTC. Amino acid sequence: CASSGTSGAFSYEQYF.

The chain joins TRBV4-2 to TRBJ2-3; possible D gene TRBD2, 6 bases. The CDR3 has 16 amino acids. Looked up from germline, CDR1 is LGHNA and CDR2 is YNFKEQ. The ends were cut back, 4 bases at V and 0 bases at J, with 14 bases in the middle. CDR3 in DNA: TGTGCCAGCAGCCCTACCTCGGGGACTAGCACAGATACGCAGTATTTT. Translating gives CASSPTSGTSTDTQYF.

In this sample, this clone turned up once. The V call is TRBV2, the J call TRBJ1-5; 7 nucleotides match TRBD1. The trim removed 4 bases at V and 7 bases at J, leaving 10 bases unmatched. The CDR3 has 15 residues. The germline V gene has CDR1 SNHLY and CDR2 FYNNEI. DNA of the CDR3: TGTGCCAGCAGTGGTGAGGGGGCGTTCGTCCAGCCCCAGCATTTT. Translating gives CASSGEGAFVQPQHF.

The J gene is TRBJ2-5, the V gene TRBV15; 12 nucleotides match TRBD2. This CDR3 spans 16 amino acids. V lost 3 bases, J lost 8 bases, and 10 bases stayed unmatched. Germline-derived CDR1 and CDR2 are LNHNV and YYDKDF (reference sequence). The CDR3 sequence: CATSSRRLLAGGTQYF. In DNA form, the CDR3 reads TGTGCCACCAGCAGCCGCCGCCTACTAGCGGGAGGAACCCAGTACTTC.

The chain employs TRBV18 and TRBJ2-4, with no clear D. The CDR3 sequence is 15 residues long. V was pared by 3 bases and J by 6 bases, with 15 bases between. The germline V gene encodes CDR1 KGHSH and CDR2 LQKENI. The CDR3 loop reads CASSPTLVERNIQYF. As DNA, the CDR3 is TGTGCCAGCTCACCGACCCTAGTCGAACGAAACATTCAGTACTTC.

The V gene is TRBV19, the J gene TRBJ1-4; 7 bases match TRBD1. Germline V gene lookup returns CDR1 LNHDA and CDR2 SQIVND (reference sequence). The V gene end was trimmed by 6 bases and the J gene end by 5 bases; junction bases not matched to a gene: 9. The CDR3 has 15 amino acids. CDR3 sequence: CASRNGGGRNEKLFF. The CDR3 nucleotides read TGTGCCAGTAGGAATGGAGGGGGCCGGAATGAAAAACTGTTTTTT.

J is TRBJ2-5 and V is TRBV5-1; D is undetermined. Trimming left V 2 bases short and J 5 bases short, with 7 bases between. The germline V gene has CDR1 SGHRS and CDR2 YFSETQ. The CDR3 is 12 amino acids. The CDR3 protein is CASSFKSETQYF. As DNA, the CDR3 is TGCGCCAGCAGCTTCAAAAGCGAGACCCAGTACTTC.

This sequence joins TRBV11-3 and TRBJ1-1, with D possibly TRBD1 on 6 matching bases. CDR3 size: 14 residues. V was pared by 5 bases and J by 4 bases, with 14 bases between. The V gene's germline CDR1 is SGHNT and CDR2 YENEEA. The CDR3 DNA follows: TGTGCCAGCAGCCTCGATACAGGGTCCACTGAAGCTTTCTTT. This gives the protein CASSLDTGSTEAFF.

This chain uses TRBV11-3 with TRBJ2-3, with 11 bases lining up with TRBD2. The CDR3 spans 16 residues. CDR1 SGHNT and CDR2 YENEEA come from the germline V gene. The V and J ends lost 1 base and 0 bases, in that order; junction bases with no gene match: 0. CDR3 bases: TGTGCCAGCAGCTTAGGGACTAGCGGGAGCACAGATACGCAGTATTTT. Protein sequence: CASSLGTSGSTDTQYF.

V gene TRBV10-2 combines with J gene TRBJ1-1; a possible D gene is TRBD1 (5 bases). Trimming removed 7 bases from V and 1 base from J, with 13 bases in between. The CDR3 totals 14 residues. CDR1 and CDR2 from the germline V gene are WSHSY and SAAADI. In DNA, the CDR3 is TGCGCCAGCAAGGCCGGGACTTCGAACACTGAAGCTTTCTTT. Encoded protein: CASKAGTSNTEAFF.

The J gene is TRBJ1-5, the V gene TRBV7-2, with D possibly being TRBD1 (5 bases). The CDR3 is 15 residues long. The germline V and J ends were trimmed by 3 bases and 0 bases, with 9 bases remaining between them. The germline CDR1 and CDR2 sequences are SGHTA and FQGNSA. The CDR3 protein is CASSFTGNSNQPQHF. DNA for the CDR3: TGTGCCAGCAGCTTCACAGGAAATAGCAATCAGCCCCAGCATTTT.

The genes are TRBV18 and TRBJ2-7, with TRBD2 matching 11 bases. The CDR3 sequence is 15 residues long. After removal of 3 bases from V and 1 base from J, the junction contained 2 bases not matched to a gene. The germline gives CDR1 KGHSH, CDR2 LQKENI. The CDR3 spells CASSPGLAASYEQYF. CDR3 bases: TGTGCCAGCTCACCGGGACTAGCGGCTTCCTACGAGCAGTACTTC.

V and J are TRBV9 and TRBJ1-1; 7 bases are a match to TRBD1. Losses at the gene ends were 0 bases for V and 2 bases for J; bases not matched to a gene: 19. This CDR3 has 20 residues. Per germline, CDR1 SGDLS and CDR2 YYNGEE. The CDR3 loop is CASSVGALGGDGPSNTEAFF. In DNA form, the CDR3 reads TGTGCCAGCAGCGTAGGTGCCCTAGGGGGCGACGGCCCTTCAAACACTGAAGCTTTCTTT.

This clone was found once. The chain links TRBV10-3 to TRBJ1-1, with D maybe TRBD1 (6 bases). This CDR3 comprises 17 residues. Germline V lookup: CDR1 ENHRY, CDR2 SYGVKD. The V end lost 5 bases, the J end lost 0 bases, and 19 bases lay between the germline ends. The CDR3 region has the DNA TGTGCCATCAGTCCCTCCCAGGGGACACACATGAACACTGAAGCTTTCTTT. It encodes CAISPSQGTHMNTEAFF.

This chain connects TRBV10-3 to TRBJ1-2; possible D gene TRBD1, 6 bases. CDR1 is ENHRY and CDR2 is SYGVKD in the germline V gene. Trimming took 3 bases from V and 5 from J, leaving 10 bases between them. The CDR3 totals 13 residues. In nucleotides, the CDR3 is TGTGCCATCAGTGAACAGGGATGGTATGGCTACACCTTC. This gives the protein CAISEQGWYGYTF.

This chain links TRBV6-1 with TRBJ2-1, with TRBD2 as a possible D gene (6 bases). Germline V gene sequence: CDR1 MNHNS, CDR2 SASEGT. Trimming stripped 3 bases from V and 5 bases from J, with 14 bases between. The CDR3 extends over 15 amino acids. This CDR3 reads CASSDYLAPDNEQFF. CDR3 bases: TGTGCCAGCAGTGATTATCTAGCGCCCGACAATGAGCAGTTCTTC.

The gene calls are TRBV5-4 and TRBJ2-7, with D perhaps matching TRBD2 (5 bases). The CDR3 runs 13 residues. The V end was cut by 0 bases, the J end by 5 bases, with 9 bases between. From germline, CDR1 is SGHNT and CDR2 YYREEE (reference sequence). CDR3 DNA: TGTGCCAGCAGCTTGGAACGGGGAGACGAGCAGTACTTC. This translates into CASSLERGDEQYF.

The V and J genes are TRBV19 and TRBJ2-3; D might be TRBD2 (5 bases). V lost 5 bases to trimming and J lost 2 bases, with 11 bases between them. CDR1 and CDR2 (germline): LNHDA, SQIVND (reference sequence). The CDR3 consists of 14 residues. CDR3 protein: CASSWTGITDTQYF. CDR3 nucleotide sequence: TGTGCCAGTAGTTGGACCGGGATCACAGATACGCAGTATTTT.